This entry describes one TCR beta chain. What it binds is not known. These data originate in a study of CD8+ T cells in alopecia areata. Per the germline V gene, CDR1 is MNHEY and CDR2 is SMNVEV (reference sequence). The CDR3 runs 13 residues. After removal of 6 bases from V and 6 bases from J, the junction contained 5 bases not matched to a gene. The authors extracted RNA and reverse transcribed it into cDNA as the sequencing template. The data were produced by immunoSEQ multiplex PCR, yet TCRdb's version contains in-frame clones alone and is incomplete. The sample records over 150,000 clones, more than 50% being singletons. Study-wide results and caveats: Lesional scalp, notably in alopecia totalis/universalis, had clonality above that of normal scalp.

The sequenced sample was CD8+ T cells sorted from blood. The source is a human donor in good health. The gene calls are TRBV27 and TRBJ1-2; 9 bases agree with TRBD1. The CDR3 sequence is CASSHDRGNGYTF. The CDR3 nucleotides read TGTGCCAGCAGCCACGACAGGGGGAATGGCTACACCTTC.